These 8 T cell receptor beta chains came from one sample sequenced in a study of blood T cell repertoires in COVID-19. Only in-frame clones appear in the TCRdb table, and some are missing; sequencing was by immunoSEQ multiplex PCR. The repertoire holds approximately 51,000 clones, with 87% as singletons. The sequencing sample was made of peripheral blood. These receptors were collected from a man aged 45-65 years with active COVID-19.

In this sample, this clone turned up a few times. This chain links TRBV4-1 with TRBJ1-5; 7 nucleotides match TRBD1. V shed 4 bases and J 4 bases; nucleotides not matched to a gene: 10. CDR1 and CDR2 (germline): MGHRA, YSYEKL. The CDR3 is 16 residues long. CDR3 residues: CASSPEIQGRNQPQHF. DNA for the CDR3: TGCGCCAGCAGCCCCGAAATACAGGGGAGGAATCAGCCCCAGCATTTT.

V usage is TRBV4-3 and J usage is TRBJ1-4; weak D call: TRBD1 (5 bases). V gave up 1 base and J gave up 0 bases, with 12 bases separating them. Germline loops: CDR1 LGHNA, CDR2 YSLEER. The CDR3 extends over 17 amino acids. CDR3 sequence: CASSQGGRVATNEKLFF. The CDR3 DNA follows: TGCGCCAGCAGCCAAGGTGGCAGGGTTGCAACTAATGAAAAACTGTTTTTT.

The CDR3, as DNA: TGTGCCATCAGTGAGAGGCAGGGGGCCCTTGGGAACTATGGCTACACCTTC. Protein sequence: CAISERQGALGNYGYTF. The chain couples TRBV10-3 to TRBJ1-2; TRBD1 agrees at 8 bases. This CDR3 is 17 amino acids long. V dropped 2 bases and J dropped 2; count of bases not matched to a gene: 10. The V gene's germline CDR1 is ENHRY and CDR2 SYGVKD.

To note about this clone: At one end, the junction sequence differs from germline, possibly due to a read error. J is TRBJ2-1 and V is TRBV7-7; weak D call: TRBD1 (6 bases). The length of the CDR3 is 15 residues. Germline CDR1 reads SSHAT; CDR2 reads FNYEAQ (reference sequence). CDR3 in amino acids: CASSLVPRGTNEQFF. DNA for the CDR3: TGTGCTAGCAGCTTAGTCCCCAGGGGCACTAATGAGCAGTTCTTC.

This chain links TRBV1 with TRBJ2-7; TRBD2, the D gene given by the table, was not confirmed from the DNA. TRBV1 corresponds to a pseudogene. CDR3 size: 16 residues. The CDR3 is CTSSQDGERKSYEQYF. In DNA, the CDR3 is TGCACCAGCAGCCAAGACGGGGAGCGCAAGTCCTACGAGCAGTACTTC.

In this sample, this clone turned up a few times. The chain recombines TRBV10-1 with TRBJ1-3; possible D gene TRBD1, 6 bases. Germline V gene lookup returns CDR1 WNHNN and CDR2 SYGVQD (reference sequence). CDR3 length: 16 residues. With 4 bases removed from V and 0 bases from J, the gap between germline ends came to 13 bases. The CDR3 nucleotides are TGCGCCAGCAGTGGGACCGGACAGCTCTCTGGAAACACCATATATTTT. It specifies CASSGTGQLSGNTIYF.

This chain joins TRBV5-1 and TRBJ2-3, with D perhaps TRBD2 (6 bases). The length of the CDR3 is 11 residues. The V and J ends lost 7 bases and 3 bases respectively, with 6 bases between them. The germline CDR1 and CDR2 sequences are SGHRS and YFSETQ. The CDR3 loop reads CASGRTDTQYF. The CDR3 bases are TGCGCCAGCGGGAGGACAGATACGCAGTATTTT.

This clone was observed a single time. The chain is built from TRBV21-1 and TRBJ2-7; the table's D gene call, TRBD2, was not cross checked with the DNA. TRBV21-1 is described as a pseudogene. The CDR3 has 18 amino acids. The CDR3 DNA is TGTGCCAGGCTCTTCCCGGGACAGAGGACTAGCGGGAATCCCGAGCAGTACTTC. Its protein is CARLFPGQRTSGNPEQYF.